This T cell receptor (beta chain) was obtained from a study of T-cell memory formation after mild COVID-19. The study, taken as a whole, reports: Later expanders leaned CD4+, whereas day 15 to 85 contracting clones were balanced CD4/CD8. The appearance of some responding clones in pre-infection memory suggested that cross-reactive memory joined.

This clonotype was counted only a few times. Its target is not known. After 5'RACE with constant-segment primers, TCR alpha and TCR beta cDNA libraries carrying sample barcodes and UMIs were obtained. TCRdb called the 5' RACE reads again in MiXCR, with one record for every CDR3 protein. In the table there are roughly 310,000 distinct CDR3 sequences, more than 15% of which are singletons. The source is a man younger than 35 who had mild COVID-19 (a few samples of this study predate the infection). Cell type and time point are not known. The sample was PBMCs or a T cell subset sorted from them (not recorded which).

The DNA of the CDR3 is TGTGCCAGCAGTTACACCACCCAAGGGGGCGAGCAGTACGTC. Translation gives CASSYTTQGGEQYV. This chain uses TRBV6-5 with TRBJ2-7; perhaps TRBD1 as D (6 bases). The CDR3 is 14 residues long. Germline lookup yields CDR1 MNHEY and CDR2 SVGAGI. Trimming left V 2 bases short and J 6 bases short, with 14 bases between.